Following are 21 T cell receptor beta chains from one sample sequenced in a study of beta chain features in type 1 diabetes. Of the isolated RNA, all was reverse transcribed, and so the sequenced material was expressed TCRB transcripts. TCRdb's copy holds only in-frame clones and misses some; the assay was immunoSEQ multiplex PCR. The sample lists 850,000 to 900,000 clones, about 17% occurring once. The sample consisted of naive CD4+ T cells from blood. Receptors were obtained from a woman aged 18-29 years in good health.

This clone was seen a handful of times. V gene TRBV6-5 combines with J gene TRBJ2-3, with 7 bases aligning to TRBD1. The CDR3 has 15 residues. Germline assignment: CDR1 MNHEY and CDR2 SVGAGI. J gave up 2 bases and V 7 bases, and 9 bases lay outside the gene matches. CDR3 loop: CASTTIGTDTDTQYF. CDR3 sequence (DNA): TGTGCCAGCACCACTATCGGGACAGACACAGATACGCAGTATTTT.

The genes are TRBV27 and TRBJ2-1; TRBD2 aligns across 12 bases. This CDR3 has 14 residues. CDR1 MNHEY and CDR2 SMNVEV come from the germline V gene (reference sequence). With 6 bases clipped from V and 6 bases from J, the junction kept 3 bases outside the gene matches. CDR3 DNA: TGTGCCAGCAGAGGACTAGCGGGAAGCAATGAGCAGTTCTTC. Translation gives CASRGLAGSNEQFF.

The genes are TRBV7-2 and TRBJ2-1; 7 bases agree with TRBD2. This CDR3 is 17 amino acids long. The germline V gene has CDR1 SGHTA and CDR2 FQGNSA. Trimming at V came to 6 bases and at J to 8 bases, leaving 19 bases not matched to a gene. As DNA, the CDR3 is TGTGCCAGCAGTTACACCGGGACTATGGGAGGTTGGGATGAGCAGTTCTTC. It is translated as CASSYTGTMGGWDEQFF.

The rearrangement uses TRBV18 and TRBJ2-5; no firm D call. The V gene's germline CDR1 is KGHSH and CDR2 LQKENI. CDR3 length equals 15 residues. The germline V and J ends were trimmed by 7 bases and 2 bases, with 17 bases remaining between them. The CDR3 bases are TGTGCCAGCTGGCGGTCTTCCGCCGAACAAGAGACCCAGTACTTC. Protein: CASWRSSAEQETQYF.

The chain carries TRBV9 and TRBJ2-1; no firm D call. This CDR3 is 15 amino acids long. Trimming took off 0 bases at V and 0 bases at J, with 7 bases between the two ends. From germline, CDR1 is SGDLS and CDR2 YYNGEE. CDR3 sequence reads: CASSVAGNSYNEQFF. DNA for the CDR3: TGTGCCAGCAGCGTAGCTGGGAACTCCTACAATGAGCAGTTCTTC.

The chain is built from TRBV4-2 and TRBJ1-4; 7 bases align to TRBD1. Germline CDR1 and CDR2: LGHNA and YNFKEQ. V lost 4 bases, J lost 0 bases, and 11 bases stayed unmatched. CDR3 length equals 18 residues. The CDR3 loop reads CASSPITGAVATNEKLFF. CDR3 nucleotides: TGTGCCAGCAGCCCAATAACAGGGGCTGTTGCAACTAATGAAAAACTGTTTTTT.

To note about this clone: A much larger clonotype is one base distant, so this may be a read error. This chain links TRBV7-2 with TRBJ1-1; D remains ambiguous. Germline V gene data show CDR1 as SGHTA and CDR2 as FQGNSA. V was trimmed by 5 bases and J by 4 bases, leaving 5 bases between them. The CDR3 contains 11 residues. CDR3 sequence (DNA): TGTGCCAGCAGCCCGCGCACTGAAGCTTTCTTT. It encodes CASSPRTEAFF. The whole variable domain, filled in from reference TRBV7-2 and TRBJ1-1, reads GAGVSQSPSNKVTEKGKDVELRCDPISGHTALYWYRQSLGQGLEFLIYFQGNSAPDKSGLPSDRFSAERTGGSVSTLTIQRTQQEDSAVYLCASSPRTEAFFGQGTRLTVV.

The rearrangement uses TRBV7-2 and TRBJ2-3; D unclear. The J call is uncertain, as TRBJ1-5 better fits the DNA end. CDR1 is SGHTA, CDR2 FQGNSA, per germline. This CDR3 contains 12 residues. CDR3 DNA sequence: TGTGCCAGCAGCTTATGGACGGTTGCGCAGCATTTT. Its protein is CASSLWTVAQHF.

The V gene is TRBV19, the J gene TRBJ1-5; D unclear. V was pared by 3 bases and J by 4 bases, with 10 bases between. This CDR3 region has 14 residues. Per germline, CDR1 LNHDA and CDR2 SQIVND (reference sequence). The CDR3 reads CASSILQRNQPQHF. The CDR3 DNA reads TGTGCCAGTAGTATCCTACAGCGTAATCAGCCCCAGCATTTT.

The chain links TRBV5-1 to TRBJ1-1, with 9 bases aligning to TRBD1. This CDR3 contains 17 residues. Germline lookup yields CDR1 SGHRS and CDR2 YFSETQ. V gave up 4 bases and J gave up 4 bases; unmatched junction bases: 14. CDR3 residues: CASSTTPGQGLGTEAFF. DNA of the CDR3: TGCGCCAGCAGCACTACTCCGGGACAGGGATTGGGCACTGAAGCTTTCTTT.

The chain uses TRBV6-5 and TRBJ1-4; D is uncertain. This CDR3 has 13 residues. CDR1 and CDR2 from the germline V gene are MNHEY and SVGAGI. Between the trimmed V and J ends, which lost 6 bases and 7 bases, there was a span of 12 bases. The CDR3 DNA reads as TGTGCCAGCAGCCCCGAGTTAAGTGAAAAACTGTTTTTT. It specifies CASSPELSEKLFF.

The rearrangement joins TRBV14 to TRBJ2-7, with D unresolved. Germline values: CDR1 SGHDN, CDR2 FVKESK. V lost 1 base and J lost 3, with 19 bases in between. This CDR3 is built from 17 residues. This chain's CDR3 is CASSQGPDHLSFYEQYF. CDR3 bases: TGTGCCAGCAGCCAAGGGCCCGACCACCTCTCTTTCTACGAGCAGTACTTC.

The rearrangement uses TRBV13 and TRBJ1-1; D is uncertain. Germline V gene sequence: CDR1 PRHDT, CDR2 FYEKMQ (reference sequence). This CDR3 has 15 residues. Trimming took off 4 bases at V and 3 bases at J, with 15 bases between the two ends. The CDR3 here is CASSSRREAYTEAFF. The CDR3 nucleotides are TGTGCCAGCAGCTCCAGACGGGAGGCCTACACTGAAGCTTTCTTT. Drawing the rest from reference TRBV13 and TRBJ1-1, the complete variable domain is AAGVIQSPRHLIKEKRETATLKCYPIPRHDTVYWYQQGPGQDPQFLISFYEKMQSDKGSIPDRFSAQQFSDYHSELNMSSLELGDSALYFCASSSRREAYTEAFFGQGTRLTVV.

In its sample, this clone was seen a few times. V is TRBV2 and J is TRBJ2-5; D perhaps matches TRBD1 (5 bases). The DNA matches TRBJ2-7 better at its end, which makes the J call doubtful. Per the germline V gene, CDR1 is SNHLY and CDR2 is FYNNEI. This CDR3 spans 13 amino acids. CDR3 amino acids: CASSGPGKREQYF. The DNA of the CDR3 is TGTGCCAGCAGTGGACCAGGGAAGCGCGAGCAGTACTTC.

The CDR3 reads CASSVLIPGETQYF. In DNA form, the CDR3 reads TGTGCCAGCAGCGTACTCATCCCGGGAGAGACCCAGTACTTC. The chain is built from TRBV13 and TRBJ2-5; D gene unclear. V was clipped by 5 bases and J by 4 bases, with 14 bases between them. From germline, CDR1 is PRHDT and CDR2 FYEKMQ (reference sequence). This CDR3 spans 14 amino acids.

In its sample, this clone was seen a few times. The chain uses TRBV2 and TRBJ2-1; D possibly corresponds to TRBD2 (5 bases). This CDR3 spans 15 amino acids. The germline gives CDR1 SNHLY, CDR2 FYNNEI. With 3 bases removed from V and 9 bases from J, the gap between germline ends came to 18 bases. The CDR3 DNA reads as TGTGCCAGCAGTGATCTTCTAGACATTGAGGGTGAGCAGTTCTTC. This encodes CASSDLLDIEGEQFF.

This chain uses TRBV4-3 with TRBJ1-1, with a weak D call TRBD1 (6 bases). Trimming left V 4 bases short and J 3 bases short, with 18 bases between. The CDR3 contains 16 residues. Germline V gives CDR1 LGHNA, CDR2 YSLEER. DNA of the CDR3: TGCGCCAGCAGCCTTAGGGGGGGGCGTATGGACACTGAAGCTTTCTTT. Amino acid sequence: CASSLRGGRMDTEAFF.

The chain is built from TRBV6-6 and TRBJ1-4, with a weak D call TRBD1 (5 bases). CDR3 length: 15 residues. Per the germline V gene, CDR1 is MNHNY and CDR2 is SVGAGI (reference sequence). V was pared by 6 bases and J by 4 bases, with 15 bases between. The CDR3 loop reads CASRDWGGVNEKLFF. For the CDR3, the DNA is TGTGCCAGCAGGGACTGGGGGGGAGTTAATGAAAAACTGTTTTTT.

V gene TRBV15 combines with J gene TRBJ2-1; maybe TRBD2 (5 bases). Per germline, CDR1 LNHNV and CDR2 YYDKDF (reference sequence). V lost 3 bases and J 0 bases, leaving 9 bases between the germline ends. The CDR3 contains 15 residues. The CDR3, as DNA: TGTGCCACCAGCAGGAGGGATAGCTCCTACAATGAGCAGTTCTTC. Translation gives CATSRRDSSYNEQFF.

This chain links TRBV6-5 with TRBJ2-7; TRBD2 might be the D (6 bases). V lost 7 bases and J lost 5, with 9 bases in between. The V gene's germline CDR1 is MNHEY and CDR2 SVGAGI. The CDR3 length is 11 residues. CDR3 nucleotide sequence: TGTGCCAGCACCGGGGGAAACGAGCAGTACTTC. Protein: CASTGGNEQYF.

This clone was observed a handful of times. This sample includes further DNA sequences coding for the same CDR3. This sequence joins TRBV20-1 and TRBJ1-2; D gene uncertain. Germline V CDR1 and CDR2: DFQATT, SNEGSKA (reference sequence). V was cut by 6 bases and J by 4 bases, with 9 bases left in between. The length of the CDR3 is 11 residues. In nucleotides, the CDR3 is TGCAGTGCCCCGGGAAGCTATGGCTACACCTTC. It encodes CSAPGSYGYTF.